One sample yielded the 14 T cell receptor beta chains listed below, sequenced in a study of T cell responses to AZD1222 COVID-19 vaccine. Assay: immunoSEQ multiplex PCR; the TCRdb copy retains only in-frame clones and omits some. This table holds 100,000 to 150,000 clones, 90% found once. Sample: peripheral blood, taken on day 0 of AZD1222 vaccination. The receptors were gathered from an adult in good health.

This chain connects TRBV15 to TRBJ2-3, with D possibly being TRBD1 (6 bases). The CDR3 covers 16 residues. V shed 5 bases and J shed 0 bases, with 15 bases lying between them. CDR1 and CDR2 (germline): LNHNV, YYDKDF (reference sequence). In DNA, the CDR3 is TGTGCCACCAGCGTTTACACAGGGAGCAGCACAGATACGCAGTATTTT. Amino acids: CATSVYTGSSTDTQYF.

The chain combines TRBV2 with TRBJ2-2, with TRBD2 matching 8 bases. Germline V gene lookup returns CDR1 SNHLY and CDR2 FYNNEI. The CDR3 covers 13 residues. Unmatched junction bases numbered 3, after V lost 6 bases and J lost 6 bases. The CDR3 reads CASSGRVSGELFF. CDR3 nucleotides: TGTGCCAGCAGCGGGAGGGTATCCGGGGAGCTGTTTTTT.

This clone was counted a single time. The CDR3 protein is CASSKAQTARPHEQYF. The CDR3, as DNA: TGTGCCAGCAGCAAAGCTCAGACGGCTCGACCCCACGAGCAGTACTTC. The rearrangement joins TRBV21-1 to TRBJ2-7. TRBV21-1 is a known pseudogene. The CDR3 sequence is 16 residues long.

This clone has a single count. This chain uses TRBV21-1 with TRBJ1-5. TRBV21-1 is assigned pseudogene status. CDR3 length: 19 residues. The CDR3 nucleotides are TGTGCCAGCAGCAAAGAGCGCAGTCTGCCCGCCTATAGCAATCAGCCCCAGCATTTT. Protein: CASSKERSLPAYSNQPQHF.

This chain uses TRBV3-1 (or the pseudogene TRBV3-2) with TRBJ2-7; 8 nucleotides agree with TRBD1. The germline CDR1 and CDR2 sequences are LGHDT and YNNKEL (reference sequence). Unmatched junction bases numbered 6, after V lost 6 bases and J lost 5 bases. This CDR3 contains 13 residues. CDR3 nucleotides: TGTGCCAGCAGTCGACAGGGGTCCCACGAGCAGTACTTC. Encoded protein: CASSRQGSHEQYF.

The V gene is TRBV12-2, the J gene TRBJ1-1. TRBV12-2 is marked as a pseudogene. This CDR3 is built from 11 residues. DNA of the CDR3: TGTGCAAGCGACGATGGGGTAGTAGCTTTCTTT. Its translation: CASDDGVVAFF.

This clone was seen just once. The chain has TRBV11-3 and TRBJ2-1, with D maybe TRBD1 (6 bases). The germline V gene encodes CDR1 SGHNT and CDR2 YENEEA. Trimming took 6 bases from V and 5 from J, leaving 20 bases between them. The CDR3 has 16 residues. In DNA, the CDR3 is TGTGCCAGCAGTCCCCCTGGGGGCAGGGGAAACAATGAGCAGTTCTTC. Residues: CASSPPGGRGNNEQFF.

This clone was counted between two and nine times. The chain joins TRBV7-9 to TRBJ1-3; perhaps TRBD1 as D (6 bases). The CDR3 sequence is 14 residues long. V lost 5 bases, J lost 4 bases, and 12 bases lay in between. From germline, CDR1 is SEHNR and CDR2 FQNEAQ (reference sequence). For the CDR3, the DNA is TGTGCCAGCAGCCCGCCGGGGGCCGGAAACACCATATATTTT. This encodes CASSPPGAGNTIYF. Looking up the rest from reference TRBV7-9 and TRBJ1-3 gives the full variable domain: DTGVSQNPRHKITKRGQNVTFRCDPISEHNRLYWYRQTLGQGPEFLTYFQNEAQLEKSRLLSDRFSAERPKGSFSTLEIQRTEQGDSAMYLCASSPPGAGNTIYFGEGSWLTVV.

The chain employs TRBV24-1 and TRBJ1-4; D may be TRBD1 (5 bases). V lost 3 bases and J lost 8, with 12 bases in between. The germline V gene has CDR1 KGHDR and CDR2 SFDVKD. This CDR3 is built from 14 residues. The CDR3 spells CATSDGGGDEKLFF. The CDR3 nucleotides read TGTGCCACCAGTGATGGGGGAGGGGACGAAAAACTGTTTTTT.

The chain couples TRBV6-2 or TRBV6-3 to TRBJ1-1; 8 positions agree with TRBD1. Germline lookup yields CDR1 MNHEY and CDR2 SVGEGT. This CDR3 contains 14 residues. Trimming removed 6 bases from V and 0 bases from J; junction bases left unmatched: 3. As DNA, the CDR3 is TGTGCCAGCAGCCCAGGGGGCATGAACACTGAAGCTTTCTTT. It codes for CASSPGGMNTEAFF.

The chain employs TRBV10-3 and TRBJ2-6, with TRBD2 as a possible D gene (6 bases). The V gene lost 10 bases and the J gene lost 4 bases, with 14 bases spanning the gap. There are 14 residues in the CDR3. Germline V gives CDR1 ENHRY, CDR2 SYGVKD. CDR3 DNA sequence: TGTGCCAACGGGGGTGGGTTCGGGGCCAACGTCCTGACTTTC. Translated, it gives CANGGGFGANVLTF.

The chain uses TRBV9 and TRBJ2-1; D may be TRBD1 (6 bases). The ends were cut back, 6 bases at V and 3 bases at J, with 13 bases in the middle. The CDR3 has 14 amino acids. From germline, CDR1 is SGDLS and CDR2 YYNGEE. The CDR3 spells CASTPRDNYNEQFF. CDR3 sequence (DNA): TGTGCCAGCACACCCCGGGACAACTACAATGAGCAGTTCTTC.

There are a few counts of this clone. CDR3 in amino acids: CANSRDYTDTQYF. The CDR3 nucleotides are TGTGCCAACTCCAGGGATTACACAGATACGCAGTATTTT. This chain links TRBV2 with TRBJ2-3; D is possibly TRBD1 (5 bases). There are 13 residues in the CDR3. The V gene lost 10 bases and the J gene lost 2 bases, with 13 bases spanning the gap. Germline values: CDR1 SNHLY, CDR2 FYNNEI.

The chain employs TRBV7-8 and TRBJ2-5, with D perhaps TRBD1 or TRBD2 (6 bases each). This CDR3 comprises 16 residues. CDR1 and CDR2 from the germline V gene are SGHVS and FQNEAQ. The ends were cut back, 2 bases at V and 4 bases at J, with 17 bases in the middle. CDR3 DNA sequence: TGTGCCAGCAGCTTACCATTCCGGAGGGGGTCAGAGACCCAGTACTTC. Its translation: CASSLPFRRGSETQYF.